This is a list of T cell receptor beta chains from one sample in a study of blood T cells in healthy people across ages. TCRdb re-called the 5' RACE reads with MiXCR, one entry per CDR3 protein. There are around 710,000 distinct CDR3 sequences in the sample; 40% to 45% occur only once, and under 25% lies in the top ten. The sequencing sample was made of blood. These receptor sequences come from a woman aged 55-75 years in good health. The CDR3 runs from the conserved cysteine through the conserved F or W. Fields, in order: clone size, J gene, CDR3 length, D gene, V gene, CDR3 protein, CDR3 DNA. The D gene is left open where the match is weak. Some rows have no size entry. The others give once, few or many, or a class for an expanded clone.

many,TRBJ2-5,16,TRBD2,TRBV2,CASSDSLAGAQETQYF,TGTGCCAGCAGCGATTCACTAGCGGGGGCCCAAGAGACCCAGTACTTC
.,TRBJ1-2,15,.,TRBV10-3,CAISVEGESDYGYTF,TGTGCCATCAGTGTTGAGGGGGAGAGTGACTATGGCTACACCTTC
many,TRBJ2-7,15,.,TRBV10-3,CAISEPPDGSYEQYF,TGTGCCATCAGTGAACCCCCGGACGGATCCTACGAGCAGTACTTC
few,TRBJ2-1,15,.,TRBV7-3,CASSFGPSSYNEQFF,TGTGCCAGCAGCTTTGGGCCGAGCTCCTACAATGAGCAGTTCTTC
.,TRBJ1-1,13,.,TRBV12-3/TRBV12-4,CASSATTGGEAFF,TGTGCCAGCAGTGCCACGACAGGCGGTGAAGCTTTCTTT
many,TRBJ2-1,15,.,TRBV12-3/TRBV12-4,CASSLNHGSYNEQFF,TGTGCCAGCAGTTTAAATCACGGGTCCTACAATGAGCAGTTCTTC
once,TRBJ1-5,14,TRBD1,TRBV6-5,CASRGTGEHQPQHF,TGTGCCAGCAGAGGGACAGGGGAGCATCAGCCCCAGCATTTT
.,TRBJ2-5,15,.,TRBV7-2,CASSSRGAGTTEQYF,TGTGCCAGCAGCTCCCGAGGGGCAGGAACCACAGAGCAGTACTTC
.,TRBJ2-3,15,TRBD2,TRBV24-1,CATRSPSGTQDTQYF,TGTGCCACCCGTTCCCCTAGCGGTACTCAAGATACGCAGTATTTT
.,TRBJ1-1,14,.,TRBV20-1,CSARDLGVDTEAFF,TGCAGTGCTAGAGATCTCGGAGTGGACACTGAAGCTTTCTTT
once,TRBJ2-2,16,.,TRBV6-2/TRBV6-3,CASSYSGPLNTGELFF,TGCGCCAGCAGTTACTCTGGGCCACTTAACACCGGGGAGCTGTTTTTT
.,TRBJ2-6,16,TRBD2,TRBV2,CASSSGGDSGANVLTF,TGTGCCAGCAGCTCCGGGGGGGACTCTGGGGCCAACGTCCTGACTTTC
few,TRBJ1-4,15,.,TRBV20-1,CSARATGSTNEKLFF,TGCAGTGCTAGGGCAACTGGATCAACTAATGAAAAACTGTTTTTT
.,TRBJ2-2,20,TRBD1,TRBV12-5,CASGQRPKGQHQNRAGELFF,TGTGCTAGTGGTCAACGCCCCAAGGGACAGCACCAAAACAGGGCCGGGGAGCTGTTTTTT
few,TRBJ2-5,15,TRBD2,TRBV20-1,CSARSGVAGGETQYF,TGCAGTGCTAGATCAGGGGTAGCGGGAGGAGAGACCCAGTACTTC
.,TRBJ1-1,13,.,TRBV7-9,CASSSPGVNEAFF,TGTGCCAGCAGCTCTCCCGGGGTCAATGAAGCTTTCTTT